These 11 T cell receptor beta chains share one sample of origin, sequenced in a study of blood T cell repertoires in COVID-19. Libraries were prepared by immunoSEQ multiplex PCR; TCRdb keeps only in-frame clonotypes and omits some of them. Seen here are roughly 97,000 clones, about nine tenths observed once, and the top ten hold about 1.8%. The sequenced sample was peripheral blood. Source of these receptors: a man in his sixties with acute or convalescent COVID-19.

This chain links TRBV19 with TRBJ2-5; the D gene is possibly TRBD1 (6 bases). V was shortened by 5 bases and J by 4 bases, with 11 bases between the two germline ends. Germline CDR1 and CDR2: LNHDA and SQIVND (reference sequence). There are 13 residues in the CDR3. The CDR3 sequence: CASSFQQGETQYF. CDR3 DNA sequence: TGTGCCAGTAGTTTCCAACAGGGAGAGACCCAGTACTTC.

The chain uses TRBV6-6 and TRBJ1-1; D not resolved. This CDR3 has 13 amino acids. V lost 7 bases and J 1 base, leaving 10 bases between the germline ends. Germline loops: CDR1 MNHNY, CDR2 SVGAGI (reference sequence). In DNA form, the CDR3 reads TGTGCCAGCATTAGCGGGTCGAACACTGAAGCTTTCTTT. This gives the protein CASISGSNTEAFF.

The V gene is TRBV6-5, the J gene TRBJ1-3; D perhaps matches TRBD1 (5 bases). Between the trimmed V and J ends, which lost 0 bases and 2 bases, there was a span of 11 bases. Germline loops: CDR1 MNHEY, CDR2 SVGAGI. The CDR3 is 16 residues long. The CDR3 DNA follows: TGTGCCAGCAGTTACTCCCCAGGGTACGCTGGAAACACCATATATTTT. This translates into CASSYSPGYAGNTIYF.

The chain combines TRBV5-6 with TRBJ1-3, with D perhaps matching TRBD1 (6 bases). CDR1 and CDR2 (germline): SGHDT, YYEEEE. Trimming left V 2 bases short and J 1 base short, with 10 bases between. There are 15 residues in the CDR3. The CDR3, as DNA: TGTGCCAGCAGCTTCCTCCAGGGGTCTGGAAACACCATATATTTT. Translation gives CASSFLQGSGNTIYF. The full variable domain, rest sourced from reference TRBV5-6 and TRBJ1-3, is DAGVTQSPTHLIKTRGQQVTLRCSPKSGHDTVSWYQQALGQGPQFIFQYYEEEERQRGNFPDRFSGHQFPNYSSELNVNALLLGDSALYLCASSFLQGSGNTIYFGEGSWLTVV.

This chain uses TRBV29-1 with TRBJ1-2, with D hard to call. Between the trimmed V and J ends, which lost 7 bases and 7 bases, there was a span of 16 bases. The germline gives CDR1 SQVTM, CDR2 ANQGSEA. The CDR3 covers 12 residues. The CDR3 DNA sequence: TGCAGCGCCTTCGCAGGTCCCCTTGGCTACACCTTC. Translated: CSAFAGPLGYTF.

This rearrangement joins TRBV7-9 to TRBJ1-1, with D possibly matching TRBD1 (5 bases). Germline V gene lookup returns CDR1 SEHNR and CDR2 FQNEAQ (reference sequence). This CDR3 has 15 amino acids. Trimming shortened V by 2 bases and J by 3 bases, and 13 bases separated the two germline ends. The CDR3 loop is CASSLLVGDYTEAFF. The CDR3 coding sequence is TGTGCCAGCAGCTTATTGGTAGGGGATTACACTGAAGCTTTCTTT.

The V gene is TRBV7-9, the J gene TRBJ1-2, with 11 bases identical to TRBD1. Germline CDR1 and CDR2: SEHNR and FQNEAQ (reference sequence). The length of the CDR3 is 14 residues. J lost 8 bases, V lost 5 bases, and 7 bases had no gene match. The CDR3 DNA reads as TGTGCCAGCAGCACTGGACAGGGGGCGTTCGGCTACACCTTC. As protein: CASSTGQGAFGYTF.

The rearrangement joins TRBV19 to TRBJ1-3; the D is unclear. This CDR3 has 16 residues. The germline V gene encodes CDR1 LNHDA and CDR2 SQIVND (reference sequence). V lost 5 bases and J 0 bases, leaving 14 bases between the germline ends. The CDR3 region is CASSPAAFLSGNTIYF. Here the CDR3 DNA reads TGTGCCAGTAGTCCCGCGGCCTTCCTCTCTGGAAACACCATATATTTT.

The chain combines TRBV7-9 with TRBJ1-1; TRBD1 might be the D (5 bases). This CDR3 is 15 amino acids long. Per the germline V gene, CDR1 is SEHNR and CDR2 is FQNEAQ (reference sequence). V was cut by 5 bases and J by 5 bases, with 18 bases left in between. DNA of the CDR3: TGTGCCAGCAGCCCACTCGGAGCAGGGATGACTGAAGCTTTCTTT. Translation: CASSPLGAGMTEAFF.

V is TRBV5-1 and J is TRBJ2-3; TRBD1 matches at 9 bases. V was clipped by 4 bases and J by 7 bases; unmatched bases: 10. CDR3 length equals 15 residues. Per the germline V gene, CDR1 is SGHRS and CDR2 is YFSETQ. The DNA for the CDR3 is TGCGCCAGCAGCCCCACCGGGACAGGGATGAATACGCAGTATTTT. Translating gives CASSPTGTGMNTQYF.

V usage is TRBV18 and J usage is TRBJ1-4; D is ambiguous. V lost 2 bases and J 4 bases, leaving 8 bases between the germline ends. This CDR3 comprises 14 residues. Germline CDR1 reads KGHSH; CDR2 reads LQKENI. The CDR3 loop is CASSPWADNEKLFF. DNA of the CDR3: TGTGCCAGCTCACCATGGGCAGATAATGAAAAACTGTTTTTT.